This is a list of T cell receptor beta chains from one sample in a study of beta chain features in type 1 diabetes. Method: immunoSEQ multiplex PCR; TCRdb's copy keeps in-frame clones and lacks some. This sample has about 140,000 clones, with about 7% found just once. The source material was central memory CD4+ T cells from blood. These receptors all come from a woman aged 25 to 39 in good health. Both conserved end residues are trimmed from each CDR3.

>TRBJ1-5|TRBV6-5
ASSYSGQGQQPQH
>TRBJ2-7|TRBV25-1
ASSVGGSSYEQY
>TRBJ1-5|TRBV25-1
ASETDRGLQPQH
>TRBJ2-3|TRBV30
AWRLAGGMVTQY
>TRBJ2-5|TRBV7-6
ASSHGTSKTQY
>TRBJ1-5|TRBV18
ASSNYTGTANQPQH
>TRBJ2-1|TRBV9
ASSGRQRVRGQGDSYNEQF
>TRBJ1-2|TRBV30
AWSGGARGYT
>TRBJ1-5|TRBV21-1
ASRNWDTDQPQH
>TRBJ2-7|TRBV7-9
ASSSRDRFSYEQY
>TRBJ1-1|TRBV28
ASSLHDLSSEAF
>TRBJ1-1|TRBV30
AWSVLDSSTEAF
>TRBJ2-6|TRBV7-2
ASSYAFRANVLT
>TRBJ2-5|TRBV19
ASSIEDRGRETQY
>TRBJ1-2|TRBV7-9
ASSLVQVDGYT
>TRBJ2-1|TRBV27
ASSLETPGVGQF
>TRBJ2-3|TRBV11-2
ASSHIRDLSSY
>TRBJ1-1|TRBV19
ASIKRDRGRAEAF